This is a list of T cell receptor beta chains from one sample in a study of neurological immune-mediated disorders. Each CDR3 protein gets one entry after TCRdb re-called the 5' RACE reads with MiXCR. The sample carries about 46,000 distinct CDR3 sequences, roughly 4% recorded once. The source material was PBMCs. These receptors came from a woman aged 55 to 70 with multiple sclerosis. CDR3s leave out the opening cysteine and the closing phenylalanine or tryptophan. The order of the fields is V gene, CDR3 protein.

TRBV10-3	AISGRGRGYT
TRBV20-1	SASLGQGPNEQF
TRBV6-5	ASSYSGTRATQY
TRBV9	ASSARLEVDTQY
TRBV6-2/TRBV6-3	ASSLAGTSGLAEQF
TRBV10-1	ASSKYTGELF
TRBV20-1	SASQAGNTIY
TRBV20-1	SARTPSGTYNEQF
TRBV7-8	ASSPRTGPYEQY
TRBV20-1	SALQGNTEAF
TRBV10-3	AISEADRAGHEQY
TRBV7-9	ASSRTGFNQPQH
TRBV4-1	ASSQDPAANQPQH
TRBV12-3/TRBV12-4	ASRILSRDTEAF
TRBV5-1	ASSLAVNTDTQY
TRBV4-3	ASSRYRVGGTEAF
TRBV10-3	AISEKGSQETQY
TRBV28	ASRLAGVYNEQF
TRBV9	ASSVSAGRSGYGYT
TRBV5-1	ASSLGQGDIQY